The rows below give T cell receptor beta chains drawn from one sample of a study of blood T cell repertoires in COVID-19. Sequenced by immunoSEQ multiplex PCR; TCRdb stores in-frame clones only, minus some. The profile shows 60,000 to 70,000 clones, less than 90% of them singletons. The sequenced material came from peripheral blood. The receptors originated from a man between 45 and 60 years old with active COVID-19. The CDR3 runs from the conserved cysteine through the conserved F or W. A D gene is named only where the DNA matches it firmly. Size values are once, few and many counts, or a class for expanded clones, and some rows have none.

J gene,clone size,V gene,D gene,CDR3 DNA,CDR3 protein
TRBJ2-6,NA,TRBV27,NA,TGTGCCGGGAAAAGAGGGAGTTCCTCTGGGGCCAACGTCCTGACTTTC,CAGKRGSSSGANVLTF
TRBJ2-7,NA,TRBV6-2/TRBV6-3,TRBD1,TGTGCCAGCAGTTACCTGACAGGGCCCCTCGAGCAGTACTTC,CASSYLTGPLEQYF
TRBJ2-6,NA,TRBV6-2/TRBV6-3,NA,TGTGCCAGCAGCCCGGCCTCCTCTCTGGGCGCCAACGTCCTGACTTTC,CASSPASSLGANVLTF
TRBJ2-1,NA,TRBV11-3,TRBD1,TGTGCCAGCAGCTTCGGGGACAGGGTCATCGATGAGCAGTTCTTC,CASSFGDRVIDEQFF
TRBJ2-1,NA,TRBV29-1,NA,TGCAGCGTTGGACAAGGGGGAGCGGCTGAGCAGTTCTTC,CSVGQGGAAEQFF
TRBJ2-7,NA,TRBV7-8,NA,TGTGCCAGCAGCTCACAACAGGGTTCCTACGAGCAGTACTTC,CASSSQQGSYEQYF
TRBJ2-7,NA,TRBV6-6,TRBD1,TGTGCCAGCAGTTTTCCGGGACAGGGTAGCGAGCAGTACTTC,CASSFPGQGSEQYF
TRBJ1-2,NA,TRBV7-9,NA,TGTGCCAGCAGCTTAGGTGCAGACTATGGCTACACCTTC,CASSLGADYGYTF
TRBJ1-6,NA,TRBV7-9,TRBD1,TGTGCCAGCAGCCCAGGACAGGGGAGGTCACCCCTCCACTTT,CASSPGQGRSPLHF
TRBJ2-3,NA,TRBV7-8,TRBD2,TGTGCCAGCAGCCACGGGCTAGCGGGGGGGCGTTATACGCAGTATTTT,CASSHGLAGGRYTQYF
TRBJ1-3,few,TRBV9,NA,TGTGCCAGCAGCGTAGATGGAGGACGGGGAAACACCATATATTTT,CASSVDGGRGNTIYF
TRBJ1-1,NA,TRBV3-1/TRBV3-2,NA,TGTGCCAGCAGCCAAGGAGACACTGAAGCTTTCTTT,CASSQGDTEAFF
TRBJ2-7,NA,TRBV5-6,NA,TGTGCCAGCAGCTTGTGGAACAGGGTAACCTACGAGCAGTACTTC,CASSLWNRVTYEQYF
TRBJ1-3,NA,TRBV7-9,NA,TGTGCCAGCAGATTATGGGACTTCTCTGGAAACACCATATATTTT,CASRLWDFSGNTIYF
TRBJ1-5,NA,TRBV3-1/TRBV3-2,NA,TGTGCCAGCACAAAAACCACTCAGACTAGGAGCAATCAGCCCCAGCATTTT,CASTKTTQTRSNQPQHF
TRBJ1-2,few,TRBV28,TRBD1,TGTGCCAGCAGGCCTCCACCGGGACAGGGGGTCGGGGGCTACACCTTC,CASRPPPGQGVGGYTF
TRBJ1-6,once,TRBV6-5,TRBD1,TGTGCCAGCAACCCAGGGGGCTACGATTCACCCCTCCACTTT,CASNPGGYDSPLHF
TRBJ2-7,NA,TRBV19,TRBD1,TGTGCCAGTAGTATGCCACGACAGGGCACCTACGAGCAGTACTTC,CASSMPRQGTYEQYF
TRBJ1-6,NA,TRBV4-2,TRBD1,TGTGCCAGCAGCCAAGAAACAGGGGGTGGATCACCCCTCCACTTT,CASSQETGGGSPLHF
TRBJ1-3,NA,TRBV5-4,NA,TGTGCCAGCAGCTTGGCAGGGGCCTCTGGAAACACCATATATTTT,CASSLAGASGNTIYF
TRBJ1-2,few,TRBV29-1,NA,TGCAGCGTTCGATTACGTCCTGGCAACTATGGCTACACCTTC,CSVRLRPGNYGYTF
TRBJ1-2,NA,TRBV5-6,TRBD1,TGTGCCAGCAGCTTGGGGACAGGGGGCCGGTTATCGGCTAACTATGGCTACACCTTC,CASSLGTGGRLSANYGYTF
TRBJ1-2,NA,TRBV5-6,TRBD1,TGTGCCAGCAGTTCCTGGACAGGGCCATCGGGTGGCTACACCTTC,CASSSWTGPSGGYTF
TRBJ2-1,NA,TRBV6-5,NA,TGTGCCAGCGAGACAGTTTACAATGAGCAGTTCTTC,CASETVYNEQFF
TRBJ1-1,NA,TRBV7-2,NA,TGTGCCAGCAGCCCGGGGTTGGGGGAAGCTTTCTTT,CASSPGLGEAFF
TRBJ2-1,NA,TRBV2,NA,TGTGCCAGCAGTGAAAGAGGGAATGAGCAGTTCTTC,CASSERGNEQFF